This T cell receptor (beta chain) was captured in a study of glioma-infiltrating T cells. Study-wide findings and caveats: Very few CDR3 sequences were shared between tissue and blood. Gliomas, especially low-grade, showed above-expected tissue-blood divergence; non-neoplastic patients showed below.

The length of the CDR3 is 11 residues. Germline CDR1 is MNHNS and CDR2 is SASEGT. V was trimmed by 5 bases and J by 11 bases, leaving 12 bases between them. This clonotype appeared many times. Its antigen is not known. Amplification of TCR alpha and beta CDR3 regions from RNA used iRepertoire nested multiplex PCR. For one-step reverse transcription and amplification, about 90-450 ng of tissue mRNA or PBMC total RNA was used. TCRdb reprocessed the multiplex PCR reads via MiXCR and lists one record per CDR3 protein. The sample contains under 150,000 distinct CDR3 sequences, under 30% of which appear only once.

The chain is built from TRBV6-1 and TRBJ1-1, with a possible D match to TRBD1 (5 bases). What was sequenced was glioma tissue, nonneoplastic brain tissue, or PBMCs (not recorded which). This TCR derives from a human donor with low-grade glioma or glioblastoma, undergoing nonglioma brain surgery, or in good health (not recorded which). This chain's CDR3 is CASSSAGRAFF. The CDR3 bases are TGTGCCAGCAGTTCCGCGGGACGTGCTTTCTTT.